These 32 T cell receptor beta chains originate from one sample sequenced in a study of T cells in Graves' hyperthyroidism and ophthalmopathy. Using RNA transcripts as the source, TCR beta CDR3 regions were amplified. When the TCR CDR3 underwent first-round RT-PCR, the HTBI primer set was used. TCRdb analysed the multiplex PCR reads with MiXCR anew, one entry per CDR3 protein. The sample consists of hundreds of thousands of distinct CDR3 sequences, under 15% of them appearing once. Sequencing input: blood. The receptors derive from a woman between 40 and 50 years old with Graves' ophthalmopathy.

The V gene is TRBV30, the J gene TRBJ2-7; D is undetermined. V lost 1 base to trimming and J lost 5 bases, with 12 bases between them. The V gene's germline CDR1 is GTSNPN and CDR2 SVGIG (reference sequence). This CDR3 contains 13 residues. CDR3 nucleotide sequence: TGTGCCTGGAGTGCGAAGGCTACCCACGAGCAGTACTTC. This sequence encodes CAWSAKATHEQYF. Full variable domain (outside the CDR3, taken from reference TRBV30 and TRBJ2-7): SQTIHQWPATLVQPVGSPLSLECTVEGTSNPNLYWYRQAAGRGLQLLFYSVGIGQISSEVPQNLSASRPQDRQFILSSKKLLLSDSGFYLCAWSAKATHEQYFGPGTRLTVT.

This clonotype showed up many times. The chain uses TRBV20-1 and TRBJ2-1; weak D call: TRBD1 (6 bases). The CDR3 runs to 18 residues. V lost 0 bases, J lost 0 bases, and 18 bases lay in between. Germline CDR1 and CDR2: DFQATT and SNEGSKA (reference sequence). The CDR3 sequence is CSARERGILRSSYNEQFF. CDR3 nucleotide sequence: TGCAGTGCTAGAGAGAGGGGGATCTTGAGGAGCTCCTACAATGAGCAGTTCTTC.

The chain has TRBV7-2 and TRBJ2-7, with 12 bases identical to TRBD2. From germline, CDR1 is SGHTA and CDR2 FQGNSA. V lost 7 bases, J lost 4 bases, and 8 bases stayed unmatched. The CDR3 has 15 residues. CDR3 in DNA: TGTGCCAGCACCACGCGACTAGCGGGAGTGTACGAGCAGTACTTC. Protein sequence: CASTTRLAGVYEQYF. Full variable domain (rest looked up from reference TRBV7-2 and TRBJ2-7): GAGVSQSPSNKVTEKGKDVELRCDPISGHTALYWYRQSLGQGLEFLIYFQGNSAPDKSGLPSDRFSAERTGGSVSTLTIQRTQQEDSAVYLCASTTRLAGVYEQYFGPGTRLTVT.

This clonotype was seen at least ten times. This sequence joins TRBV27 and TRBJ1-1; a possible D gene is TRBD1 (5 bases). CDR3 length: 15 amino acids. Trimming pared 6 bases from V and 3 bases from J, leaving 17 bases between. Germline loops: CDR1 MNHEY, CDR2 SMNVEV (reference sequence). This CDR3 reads CASSSLQWGDTEAFF. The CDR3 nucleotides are TGTGCCAGCAGCTCCCTACAGTGGGGCGACACTGAAGCTTTCTTT.

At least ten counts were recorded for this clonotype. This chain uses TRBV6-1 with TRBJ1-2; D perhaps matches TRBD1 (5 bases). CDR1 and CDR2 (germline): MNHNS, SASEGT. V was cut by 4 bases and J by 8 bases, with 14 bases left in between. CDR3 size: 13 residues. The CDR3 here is CASSGGQGWGYTF. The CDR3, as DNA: TGTGCCAGCAGTGGCGGGCAGGGTTGGGGCTACACCTTC.

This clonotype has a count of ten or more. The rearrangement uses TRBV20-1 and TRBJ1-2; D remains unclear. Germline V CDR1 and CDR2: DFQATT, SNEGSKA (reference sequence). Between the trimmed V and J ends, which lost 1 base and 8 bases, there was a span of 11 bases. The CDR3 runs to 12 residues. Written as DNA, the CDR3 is TGCAGTGCTAGAGCTCCGGGGAGCGGCTACACCTTC. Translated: CSARAPGSGYTF.

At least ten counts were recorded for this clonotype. CDR3 loop: CASSLGSGRASYEQYF. CDR3 DNA sequence: TGTGCCAGCAGTTTGGGAAGCGGGAGGGCCTCGTACGAGCAGTACTTC. The chain employs TRBV12-3 or TRBV12-4 and TRBJ2-7; TRBD2 matches 10 bases. Unmatched junction bases numbered 9, after V lost 3 bases and J lost 4 bases. The CDR3 runs to 16 residues.

The CDR3 sequence is CASSMTSGNYEQYF. Here the CDR3 DNA reads TGTGCCAGCAGCATGACTAGCGGGAACTACGAGCAGTACTTC. The chain joins TRBV7-8 to TRBJ2-7; TRBD2 aligns across 11 bases. Per germline, CDR1 SGHVS and CDR2 FQNEAQ. The CDR3 loop spans 14 amino acids. V lost 5 bases to trimming and J lost 3 bases; unmatched junction nucleotides: 3.

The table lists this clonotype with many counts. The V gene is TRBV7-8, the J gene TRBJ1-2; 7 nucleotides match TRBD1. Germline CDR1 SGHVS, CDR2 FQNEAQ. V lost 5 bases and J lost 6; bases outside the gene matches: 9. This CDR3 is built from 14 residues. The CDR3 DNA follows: TGTGCCAGCAGCCCCCGGGACAGAAACGATGGCTACACCTTC. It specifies CASSPRDRNDGYTF. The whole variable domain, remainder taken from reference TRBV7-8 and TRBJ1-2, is GAGVSQSPRYKVAKRGQDVALRCDPISGHVSLFWYQQALGQGPEFLTYFQNEAQLDKSGLPSDRFFAERPEGSVSTLKIQRTQQEDSAVYLCASSPRDRNDGYTFGSGTRLTVV.

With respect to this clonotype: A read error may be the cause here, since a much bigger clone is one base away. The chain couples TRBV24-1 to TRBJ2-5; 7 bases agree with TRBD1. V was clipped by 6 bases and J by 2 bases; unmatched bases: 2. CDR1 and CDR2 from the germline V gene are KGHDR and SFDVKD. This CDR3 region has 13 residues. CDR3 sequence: CATSIQGQETQYF. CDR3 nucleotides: TGTGCCACCAGTATACAGGGGCAAGAGACCCAGTACTTC.

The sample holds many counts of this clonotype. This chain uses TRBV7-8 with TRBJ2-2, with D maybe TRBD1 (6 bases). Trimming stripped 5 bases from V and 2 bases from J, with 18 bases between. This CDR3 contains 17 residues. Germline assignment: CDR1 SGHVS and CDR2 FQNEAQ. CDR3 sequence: CASSKQADRRNTGELFF. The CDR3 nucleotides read TGTGCCAGCAGCAAACAGGCCGACAGGCGCAACACCGGGGAGCTGTTTTTT.

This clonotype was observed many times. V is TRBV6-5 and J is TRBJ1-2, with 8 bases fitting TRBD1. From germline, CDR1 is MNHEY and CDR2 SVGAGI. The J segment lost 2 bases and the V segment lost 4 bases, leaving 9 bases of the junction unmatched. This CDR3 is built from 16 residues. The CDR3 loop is CASSSDTGGVNYGYTF. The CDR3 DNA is TGTGCCAGCAGTTCAGACACAGGGGGAGTCAACTATGGCTACACCTTC.

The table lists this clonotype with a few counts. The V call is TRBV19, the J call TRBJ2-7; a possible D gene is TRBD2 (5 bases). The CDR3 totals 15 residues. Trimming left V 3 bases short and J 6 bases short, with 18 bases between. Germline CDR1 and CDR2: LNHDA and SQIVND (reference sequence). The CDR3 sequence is CASSIAESGVFEQYF. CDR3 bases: TGTGCCAGTAGTATCGCCGAGTCCGGGGTGTTCGAGCAGTACTTC.

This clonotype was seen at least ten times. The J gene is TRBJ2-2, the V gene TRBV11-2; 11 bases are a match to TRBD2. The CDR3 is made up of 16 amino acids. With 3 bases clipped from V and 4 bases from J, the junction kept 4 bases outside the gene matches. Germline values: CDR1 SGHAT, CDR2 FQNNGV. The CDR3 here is CASSFRLAGPTGELFF. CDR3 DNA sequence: TGTGCCAGCAGCTTCAGACTAGCGGGACCCACCGGGGAGCTGTTTTTT.

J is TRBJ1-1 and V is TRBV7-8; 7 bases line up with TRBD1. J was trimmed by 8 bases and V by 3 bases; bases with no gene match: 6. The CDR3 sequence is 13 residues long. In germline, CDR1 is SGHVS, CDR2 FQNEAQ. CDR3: CASSFDRALEAFF. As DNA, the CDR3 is TGTGCCAGCAGCTTCGACAGGGCGCTCGAAGCTTTCTTT.

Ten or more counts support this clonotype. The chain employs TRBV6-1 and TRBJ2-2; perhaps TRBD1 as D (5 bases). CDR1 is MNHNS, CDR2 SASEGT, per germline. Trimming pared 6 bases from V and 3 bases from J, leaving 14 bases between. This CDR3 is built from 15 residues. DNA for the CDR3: TGTGCCAGCAGCCCGAAGGGGTCGGACACCGGGGAGCTGTTTTTT. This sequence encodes CASSPKGSDTGELFF.

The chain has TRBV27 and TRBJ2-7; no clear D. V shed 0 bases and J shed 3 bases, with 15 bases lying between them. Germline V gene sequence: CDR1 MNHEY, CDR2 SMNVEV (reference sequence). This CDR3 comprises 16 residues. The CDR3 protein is CASSLSPSGDRYEQYF. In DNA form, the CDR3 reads TGTGCCAGCAGTTTATCCCCGTCGGGCGACCGCTACGAGCAGTACTTC.

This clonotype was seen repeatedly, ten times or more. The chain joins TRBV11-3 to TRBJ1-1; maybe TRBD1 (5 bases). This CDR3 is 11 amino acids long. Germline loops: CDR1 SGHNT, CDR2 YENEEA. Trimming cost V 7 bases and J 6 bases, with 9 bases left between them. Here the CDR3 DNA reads TGTGCCAGCAACCAAGGGGCTGAAGCTTTCTTT. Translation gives CASNQGAEAFF.

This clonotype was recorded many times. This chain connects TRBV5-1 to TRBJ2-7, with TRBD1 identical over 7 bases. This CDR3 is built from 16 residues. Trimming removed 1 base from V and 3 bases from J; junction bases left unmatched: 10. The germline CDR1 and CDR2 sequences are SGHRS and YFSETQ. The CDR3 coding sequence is TGCGCCAGCAGCTTGTCGGATGGGACAGTTCGCTACGAGCAGTACTTC. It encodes CASSLSDGTVRYEQYF.

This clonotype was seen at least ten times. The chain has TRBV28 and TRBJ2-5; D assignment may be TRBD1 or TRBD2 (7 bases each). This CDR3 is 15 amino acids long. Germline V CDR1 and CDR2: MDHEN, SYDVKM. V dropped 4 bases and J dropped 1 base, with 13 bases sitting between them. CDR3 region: CASSSPGGGQETQYF. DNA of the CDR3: TGTGCCAGCAGTTCCCCAGGGGGGGGCCAAGAGACCCAGTACTTC.

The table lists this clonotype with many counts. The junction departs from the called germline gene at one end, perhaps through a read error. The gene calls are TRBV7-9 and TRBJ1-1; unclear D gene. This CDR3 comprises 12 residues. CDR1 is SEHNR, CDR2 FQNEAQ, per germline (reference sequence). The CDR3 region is CASSLGYTEAFF. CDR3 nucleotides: TGTGCCAGCAGTTTAGGGTACACTGAAGCTTTCTTT.

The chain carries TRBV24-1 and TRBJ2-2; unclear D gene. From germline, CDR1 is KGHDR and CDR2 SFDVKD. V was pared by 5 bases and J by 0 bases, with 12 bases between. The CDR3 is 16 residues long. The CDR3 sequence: CATSGGVSANTGELFF. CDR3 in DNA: TGTGCCACCAGTGGAGGCGTTTCCGCGAACACCGGGGAGCTGTTTTTT.

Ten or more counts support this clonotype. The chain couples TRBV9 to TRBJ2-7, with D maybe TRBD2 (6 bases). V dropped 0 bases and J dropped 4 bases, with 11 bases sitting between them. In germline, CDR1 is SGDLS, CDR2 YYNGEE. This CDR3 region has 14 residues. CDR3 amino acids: CASSVAGDTYEQYF. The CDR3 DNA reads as TGTGCCAGCAGCGTAGCGGGAGATACGTACGAGCAGTACTTC.

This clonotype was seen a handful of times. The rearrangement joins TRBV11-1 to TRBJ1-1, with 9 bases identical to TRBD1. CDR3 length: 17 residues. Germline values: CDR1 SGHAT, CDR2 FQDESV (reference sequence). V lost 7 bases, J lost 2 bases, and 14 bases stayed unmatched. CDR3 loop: CASTKVPGQGFNTEAFF. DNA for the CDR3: TGTGCCAGCACCAAAGTCCCGGGACAGGGATTCAACACTGAAGCTTTCTTT.

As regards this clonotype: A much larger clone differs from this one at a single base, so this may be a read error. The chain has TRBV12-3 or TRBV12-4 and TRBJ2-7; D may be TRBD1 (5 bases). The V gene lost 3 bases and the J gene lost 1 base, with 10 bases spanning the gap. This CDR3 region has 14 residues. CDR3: CASSFSAGSYEQYF. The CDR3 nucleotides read TGTGCCAGCAGTTTCTCTGCAGGGTCCTACGAGCAGTACTTC.

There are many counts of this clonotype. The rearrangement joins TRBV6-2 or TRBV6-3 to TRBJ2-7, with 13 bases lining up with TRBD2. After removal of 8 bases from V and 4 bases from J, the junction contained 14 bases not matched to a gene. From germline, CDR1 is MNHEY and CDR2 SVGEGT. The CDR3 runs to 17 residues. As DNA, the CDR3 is TGTGCCAGCCGAAATAAAAGGACTAGCGGGAGCGTATACGAGCAGTACTTC. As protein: CASRNKRTSGSVYEQYF.

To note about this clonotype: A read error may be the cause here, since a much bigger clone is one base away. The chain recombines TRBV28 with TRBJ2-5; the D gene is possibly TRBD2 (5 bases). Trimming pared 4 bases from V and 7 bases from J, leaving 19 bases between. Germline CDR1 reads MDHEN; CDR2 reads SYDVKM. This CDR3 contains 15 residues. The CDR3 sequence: CASSSFGGRSRTQYF. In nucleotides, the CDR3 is TGTGCCAGCAGTTCATTTGGAGGACGGTCTCGGACCCAGTACTTC.

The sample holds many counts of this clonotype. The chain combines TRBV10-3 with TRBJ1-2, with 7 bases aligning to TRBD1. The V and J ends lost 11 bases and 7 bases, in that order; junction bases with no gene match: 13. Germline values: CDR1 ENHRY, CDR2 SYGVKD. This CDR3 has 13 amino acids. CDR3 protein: CAVIYRDRRGYTF. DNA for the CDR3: TGTGCCGTCATTTACCGGGACAGACGTGGCTACACCTTC.

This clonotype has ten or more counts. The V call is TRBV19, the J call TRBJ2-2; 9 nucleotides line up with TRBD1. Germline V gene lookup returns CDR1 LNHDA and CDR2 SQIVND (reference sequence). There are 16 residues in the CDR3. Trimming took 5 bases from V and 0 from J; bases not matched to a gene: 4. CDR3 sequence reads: CASSFDRGTNTGELFF. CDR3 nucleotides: TGTGCCAGTAGTTTCGACAGGGGGACGAACACCGGGGAGCTGTTTTTT.

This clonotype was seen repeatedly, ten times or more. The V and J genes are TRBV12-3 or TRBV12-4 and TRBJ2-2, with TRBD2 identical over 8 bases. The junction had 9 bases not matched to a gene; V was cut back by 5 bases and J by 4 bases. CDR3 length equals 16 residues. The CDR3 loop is CASSRGAGVSTGELFF. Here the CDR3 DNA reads TGTGCCAGCAGTAGAGGAGCGGGAGTAAGCACCGGGGAGCTGTTTTTT.

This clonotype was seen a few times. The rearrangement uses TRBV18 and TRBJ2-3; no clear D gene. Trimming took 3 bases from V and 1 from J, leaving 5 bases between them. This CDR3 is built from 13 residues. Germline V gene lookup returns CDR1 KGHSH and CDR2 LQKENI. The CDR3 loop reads CASSPIGTDTQYF. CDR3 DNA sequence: TGTGCCAGCTCACCCATCGGCACAGATACGCAGTATTTT.

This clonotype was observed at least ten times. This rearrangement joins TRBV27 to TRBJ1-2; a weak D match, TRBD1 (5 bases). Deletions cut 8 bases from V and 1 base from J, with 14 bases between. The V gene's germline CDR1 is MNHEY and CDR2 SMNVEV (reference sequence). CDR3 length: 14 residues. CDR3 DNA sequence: TGTGCCAGCGGGAGGGGATCTTATAACTATGGCTACACCTTC. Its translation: CASGRGSYNYGYTF.